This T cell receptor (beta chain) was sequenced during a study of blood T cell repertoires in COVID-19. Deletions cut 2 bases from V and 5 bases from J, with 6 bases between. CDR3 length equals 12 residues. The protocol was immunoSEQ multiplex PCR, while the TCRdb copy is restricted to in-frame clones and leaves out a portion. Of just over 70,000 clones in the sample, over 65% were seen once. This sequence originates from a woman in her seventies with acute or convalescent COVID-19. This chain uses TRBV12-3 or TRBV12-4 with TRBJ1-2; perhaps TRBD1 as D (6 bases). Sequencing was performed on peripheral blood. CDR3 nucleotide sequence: TGTGCCAGCAGTTTACAGGGGTATGGCTACACCTTC. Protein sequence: CASSLQGYGYTF.